The 25 T cell receptor beta chains below were found in one sample sequenced in a study of T cells in Graves' hyperthyroidism and ophthalmopathy (dated by TCRdb to between 2019 and 2020). The library was made by multiplex PCR. Sequencing was carried out with an Illumina HiSeq 2000. The TCR beta CDR3 regions were amplified from the RNA transcripts. The TCR CDR3 was subjected to a first round of RT-PCR using the HTBI primer set and the Qiagen OneStep RT-PCR kit. Using fastp at Q25 and MiXCR, TCRdb reprocessed the public reads and kept productive beta chains. Identical CDR3 protein sequences are pooled into one entry, listed with their most common genes and DNA. The sample yields 300,000 to 450,000 distinct CDR3 sequences; approximately 15% were counted once. The ten largest clonotypes hold around a fifth of the sample. Sequences were obtained from blood. These receptor sequences come from a woman in her thirties with Graves' ophthalmopathy.

This clonotype was counted many times. The chain is built from TRBV28 and TRBJ1-4, with D possibly TRBD1 on 6 matching bases. The germline V and J ends were trimmed by 6 bases and 6 bases, with 17 bases remaining between them. There are 15 residues in the CDR3. CDR1 and CDR2 (germline): MDHEN, SYDVKM. DNA of the CDR3: TGTGCCAGCAGCCGAAGCGCAGGGGTAGATGAAAAACTGTTTTTT. Translating gives CASSRSAGVDEKLFF.

This clonotype was seen many times. V gene TRBV7-3 combines with J gene TRBJ2-1; 9 bases map to TRBD2. The CDR3 extends over 14 amino acids. The junction had 5 bases not matched to a gene; V was cut back by 2 bases and J by 9 bases. The germline V gene has CDR1 SGHTA and CDR2 FQGTGA. The CDR3, as DNA: TGTGCCAGCAGCTTAGGCCTAGCGGGGAGTGAGCAGTTCTTC. This encodes CASSLGLAGSEQFF.

This clonotype was seen ten or more times. The chain is built from TRBV7-8 and TRBJ2-1, with TRBD2 matching 11 bases. The CDR3 sequence is 16 residues long. Trimming took 8 bases from V and 4 from J; bases not matched to a gene: 10. From germline, CDR1 is SGHVS and CDR2 FQNEAQ. The CDR3 loop reads CASLLAGGFIYNEQFF. CDR3 coding DNA: TGTGCCAGCCTCCTAGCGGGGGGATTCATTTACAATGAGCAGTTCTTC.

With respect to this clonotype: The junction differs from germline at one of its ends, possibly a read error. V gene TRBV20-1 combines with J gene TRBJ2-1, with D perhaps matching TRBD2 (6 bases). Germline V gives CDR1 DFQATT, CDR2 SNEGSKA (reference sequence). The CDR3 totals 14 residues. CDR3 loop: CGAGGVDRSNEQFF. CDR3 DNA sequence: TGCGGTGCAGGAGGGGTGGACCGTAGCAATGAGCAGTTCTTC.

At least ten counts were recorded for this clonotype. The chain is built from TRBV20-1 and TRBJ2-3; TRBD2 might be the D (6 bases). This CDR3 is built from 14 residues. Trimming stripped 6 bases from V and 0 bases from J, with 13 bases between. The V gene's germline CDR1 is DFQATT and CDR2 SNEGSKA (reference sequence). The CDR3 sequence: CSALALPSTDTQYF. As DNA, the CDR3 is TGCAGTGCCCTAGCGTTACCTAGCACAGATACGCAGTATTTT.

Points on this clonotype: Since a much larger clone is just one base distant, this may be a read error. This chain connects TRBV27 to TRBJ2-7; D may be TRBD2 (5 bases). The CDR3 has 12 residues. Trimming left V 4 bases short and J 7 bases short, with 11 bases between. Germline lookup yields CDR1 MNHEY and CDR2 SMNVEV (reference sequence). CDR3 sequence: CASSSEGREQYF. The CDR3 bases are TGTGCCAGCAGTTCTGAGGGTAGGGAGCAGTACTTC.

DNA of the CDR3: TGTGCCAGCAGCTTAGGTGCCGAGGGGAACACCGGGGAGCTGTTTTTT. This sequence encodes CASSLGAEGNTGELFF. The rearrangement uses TRBV7-6 and TRBJ2-2, with D maybe TRBD2 (5 bases). Trimming stripped 1 base from V and 1 base from J, with 10 bases between. Germline assignment: CDR1 SGHVS and CDR2 FNYEAQ. There are 16 residues in the CDR3.

This clonotype has at least ten counts. The rearrangement joins TRBV2 to TRBJ2-7; TRBD1 matches at 9 bases. This CDR3 is built from 15 residues. Germline V lookup: CDR1 SNHLY, CDR2 FYNNEI. The V gene end was trimmed by 1 base and the J gene end by 1 base; junction bases not matched to a gene: 2. This CDR3 is CASSEGQGVSYEQYF. CDR3 in DNA: TGTGCCAGCAGTGAAGGACAGGGGGTTTCCTACGAGCAGTACTTC.

This clonotype was counted ten times or more. The chain employs TRBV11-2 and TRBJ1-4; 7 nucleotides line up with TRBD1. The CDR3 is made up of 15 amino acids. Germline-derived CDR1 and CDR2 are SGHAT and FQNNGV. Trimming cost V 5 bases and J 4 bases; bases outside gene matches: 7. Here the CDR3 DNA reads TGTGCCAGCAGCCCACGAGGGGGCGATAATGAAAAACTGTTTTTT. It encodes CASSPRGGDNEKLFF.

This clonotype was seen ten or more times. The CDR3 DNA reads TGTGCCAGCAGCTCTAACCGTGACAGATACAATGAGCAGTTCTTC. It codes for CASSSNRDRYNEQFF. The chain is built from TRBV7-3 and TRBJ2-1; tentatively, D is TRBD1 (5 bases). Germline lookup yields CDR1 SGHTA and CDR2 FQGTGA. The V end was cut by 4 bases, the J end by 4 bases, with 14 bases between. The CDR3 covers 15 residues.

The gene calls are TRBV11-2 and TRBJ1-4; a possible D gene is TRBD1 (5 bases). The CDR3 covers 14 residues. In germline, CDR1 is SGHAT, CDR2 FQNNGV. V gave up 2 bases and J gave up 6 bases, with 10 bases separating them. The CDR3 loop is CASSLQGRDEKLFF. For the CDR3, the DNA is TGTGCCAGCAGCTTACAGGGTCGGGATGAAAAACTGTTTTTT.

This clonotype was seen at least ten times. The rearrangement uses TRBV7-3 and TRBJ2-1; D not resolved. This CDR3 region has 15 residues. Germline V gives CDR1 SGHTA, CDR2 FQGTGA. Trimming removed 1 base at V and 8 bases at J, with 15 bases between. The CDR3: CASSLMPGWFDEQFF. The DNA for the CDR3 is TGTGCCAGCAGCTTAATGCCCGGCTGGTTCGATGAGCAGTTCTTC.

This clonotype showed up many times. The chain joins TRBV18 to TRBJ1-3; 8 nucleotides line up with TRBD1. This CDR3 region has 15 residues. Losses at the gene ends were 4 bases for V and 2 bases for J; bases not matched to a gene: 4. Germline V gives CDR1 KGHSH, CDR2 LQKENI. Here the CDR3 DNA reads TGTGCCAGCTCACAAGGACAGGGCCCTGGAAACACCATATATTTT. Translating gives CASSQGQGPGNTIYF. Variable domain in full (rest from reference TRBV18 and TRBJ1-3): NAGVMQNPRHLVRRRGQEARLRCSPMKGHSHVYWYRQLPEEGLKFMVYLQKENIIDESGMPKERFSAEFPKEGPSILRIQQVVRGDSAAYFCASSQGQGPGNTIYFGEGSWLTVV.

This clonotype turned up a few times. A read error is possible here, since a much larger clone lies one base away. Given the absence of the conserved phenylalanine or tryptophan at the CDR3 end, a read error is likely. J is TRBJ2-3 and V is TRBV7-9, with D hard to call. The V gene's germline CDR1 is SEHNR and CDR2 FQNEAQ (reference sequence). Trimming pared 5 bases from V and 4 bases from J, leaving 10 bases between. The CDR3 contains 13 residues. The CDR3 nucleotides are TGTGCCAGCAGCCCCCAAACCCCAGATACGCAGTATCTT. Amino acids: CASSPQTPDTQYL.

This clonotype was counted at least ten times. This chain links TRBV2 with TRBJ2-3, with D uncertain. Between the trimmed V and J ends, which lost 5 bases and 1 base, there was a span of 7 bases. The CDR3 is made up of 13 amino acids. Per germline, CDR1 SNHLY and CDR2 FYNNEI. CDR3 residues: CASSTSGTDTQYF. The DNA for the CDR3 is TGTGCCAGCAGTACTTCCGGCACAGATACGCAGTATTTT.

This clonotype was observed many times. The CDR3, as DNA: TGTGCCAGCAGCAGCTACAGGGGCGAGGGCTACACCTTC. This codes for CASSSYRGEGYTF. The chain links TRBV28 to TRBJ1-2; 7 bases align to TRBD1. This CDR3 has 13 amino acids. Trimming at V came to 6 bases and at J to 8 bases, leaving 9 bases not matched to a gene. Germline V gene data show CDR1 as MDHEN and CDR2 as SYDVKM.

J is TRBJ2-1 and V is TRBV28; 7 nucleotides agree with TRBD2. V lost 6 bases and J lost 4; bases outside the gene matches: 12. The CDR3 spans 16 residues. Germline V CDR1 and CDR2: MDHEN, SYDVKM. The CDR3 bases are TGTGCCAGCAGCCCGGTAAGAGGCGGGGGTTACAATGAGCAGTTCTTC. Amino acid sequence: CASSPVRGGGYNEQFF.

This rearrangement joins TRBV3-1 to TRBJ2-7, with a tentative D call TRBD1 (5 bases). This CDR3 comprises 16 residues. Germline V CDR1 and CDR2: LGHDT, YNNKEL (reference sequence). Trimming shortened V by 4 bases and J by 1 base, and 17 bases separated the two germline ends. The CDR3 here is CASSPERMTASYEQYF. The CDR3 DNA reads as TGTGCCAGCAGCCCCGAACGGATGACAGCTTCCTACGAGCAGTACTTC.

At least ten counts were recorded for this clonotype. The gene calls are TRBV6-1 and TRBJ2-3, with a tentative D call TRBD1 (5 bases). The CDR3 loop spans 18 amino acids. V was trimmed by 4 bases and J by 5 bases, leaving 25 bases between them. The germline CDR1 and CDR2 sequences are MNHNS and SASEGT. Written as DNA, the CDR3 is TGTGCCAGCAGTGCCCCCCGGGCCCGACAGTACGGGCGAGATACGCAGTATTTT. Translated: CASSAPRARQYGRDTQYF.

This clonotype was counted many times. The rearrangement uses TRBV7-2 and TRBJ1-2, with 7 bases lining up with TRBD1. V lost 7 bases to trimming and J lost 4 bases; unmatched junction nucleotides: 9. Germline V lookup: CDR1 SGHTA, CDR2 FQGNSA. The CDR3 has 14 amino acids. CDR3 loop: CASNDGHRGYGYTF. CDR3 bases: TGTGCCAGCAACGACGGGCACAGGGGCTATGGCTACACCTTC.

This clonotype appeared many times. The V and J genes are TRBV30 and TRBJ1-2; the D is unclear. V lost 3 bases and J lost 1, with 15 bases in between. Germline loops: CDR1 GTSNPN, CDR2 SVGIG (reference sequence). CDR3 length equals 15 residues. As DNA, the CDR3 is TGTGCCTGGAGGACCTTGCCGTGGGTTAACTATGGCTACACCTTC. It is translated as CAWRTLPWVNYGYTF.

This clonotype was picked up many times. The V call is TRBV20-1, the J call TRBJ2-7; D ambiguous. The CDR3 covers 15 residues. The V and J ends lost 5 bases and 2 bases respectively, with 19 bases between them. Germline CDR1 reads DFQATT; CDR2 reads SNEGSKA (reference sequence). The CDR3 coding sequence is TGCAGTGCTCCTCCTATGAGCAGGATAACCTACGAGCAGTACTTC. Residues: CSAPPMSRITYEQYF.

The rearrangement joins TRBV9 to TRBJ2-3; 10 nucleotides match TRBD2. Unmatched junction bases numbered 11, after V lost 0 bases and J lost 4 bases. Germline-derived CDR1 and CDR2 are SGDLS and YYNGEE. This CDR3 is 18 amino acids long. CDR3 nucleotide sequence: TGTGCCAGCAGCGTAGATACAGCGGGGGGGCGATTCCCAGATACGCAGTATTTT. Translation gives CASSVDTAGGRFPDTQYF.

This clonotype was counted many times. V is TRBV10-3 and J is TRBJ2-5, with 8 bases aligning to TRBD2. The CDR3 runs 17 residues. Trimming took 0 bases from V and 4 from J; bases not matched to a gene: 10. Germline CDR1 is ENHRY and CDR2 is SYGVKD. Here the CDR3 reads CAISESIGNAGGETQYF. The CDR3 nucleotides read TGTGCCATCAGTGAGTCGATCGGTAACGCGGGGGGAGAGACCCAGTACTTC.

Ten or more counts support this clonotype. V is TRBV13 and J is TRBJ1-5, with TRBD1 as a possible D gene (5 bases). Per germline, CDR1 PRHDT and CDR2 FYEKMQ (reference sequence). V lost 6 bases and J 3 bases, leaving 9 bases between the germline ends. This CDR3 is 13 amino acids long. The CDR3 reads CASSIGDNQPQHF. In DNA form, the CDR3 reads TGTGCCAGCAGTATAGGGGACAATCAGCCCCAGCATTTT.